This T cell receptor (beta chain) is drawn from a study of OX40 agonist ivuxolimab in advanced cancers. Study as a whole: Each dose-escalation patient presented with hepatocellular carcinoma, melanoma, renal cell or head and neck cancer. General study findings and limits: Both CD4+ and CD8+ T cell populations in blood had undergone clonal expansion by week 6 at 0.1 to 3.0 mg/kg. In the expanded peripheral T cells, antigen specificity was never determined.

Patients had blood sampled at baseline and again on cycle 4 day 1 and cycle 7 day 1. Worth noting for this clone: Its antigen remains unidentified.

The table came from immunoSEQ multiplex PCR; TCRdb's copy has only in-frame clones and leaves some out. The profile shows about 60,000 clones, around 87% of them singletons. V lost 5 bases to trimming and J lost 4 bases, with 11 bases between them. The germline V gene has CDR1 MDHEN and CDR2 SYDVKM. This CDR3 has 13 amino acids. V and J are TRBV28 and TRBJ1-1; D call uncertain. The sequence came from an adult with an advanced solid tumor such as melanoma, head and neck, liver or kidney cancer. The sample in question was CD4+ or CD8+ T cells sorted from blood, obtained in a trial of the OX40 agonist ivuxolimab. The CDR3 region is CASSGGSPTEAFF. The CDR3 nucleotides read TGTGCCAGCAGTGGCGGATCTCCCACTGAAGCTTTCTTT.